This T cell receptor (beta chain) was identified in a study of neurological immune-mediated disorders. Looked up from germline, CDR1 is MNHEY and CDR2 is SMNVEV (reference sequence). CDR3 length: 14 residues. With 5 bases removed from V and 5 bases from J, the gap between germline ends came to 13 bases. This clonotype was counted many times. cDNA synthesis was performed by 5'RACE with 10-nucleotide random UMIs. MiXCR, run by TCRdb on the 5' RACE reads, gives a single entry per CDR3 protein. The sample shows fewer than 35,000 distinct CDR3 sequences, 16% of them seen only once. As to time point: technical triplicate 3. The sorted libraries started from 1 million CD4+ or CD8+ T cells.

This sequence originates from a female donor with HTLV-1-associated myelopathy (HAM/TSP). The rearrangement uses TRBV27 and TRBJ1-5, with unresolved D. Source material: CD4+ T cells from blood. The DNA of the CDR3 is TGTGCCAGCAGTCCCCTTTCTATGGATCAGCCCCAGCATTTT. Translated, it gives CASSPLSMDQPQHF.